This entry features one T cell receptor (beta chain) sequence. This sample is part of a study of blood T cell repertoires in COVID-19. Study summary: Acute and convalescent COVID-19 specimens originated in the United States, Italy and Spain. T cells, B-cell-depleted T cells, or PBMCs supplied cDNA or gDNA.

Enrolment of Seattle patients took place during active infection, and they were followed longitudinally. V gave up 5 bases and J gave up 11 bases, with 16 bases separating them. Germline loops: CDR1 MNHEY, CDR2 SVGAGI. The CDR3 is 12 amino acids. As originally analysed: The authors estimated nucleated cell counts from reference gene primer amplification. The data were produced by immunoSEQ multiplex PCR, yet TCRdb's version contains in-frame clones alone and is incomplete. D and trimming were read from the DNA, whereas the V and J calls and clone size are those reported in that table. The table includes more than 300,000 clones, around 86% detected once.

This TCR derives from a woman aged 45-65 years with COVID-19, enrolled during active disease. V gene TRBV6-5 combines with J gene TRBJ2-7; no clear D gene. The specimen sequenced was peripheral blood. CDR3 bases: TGTGCCAGCAGTACAAGTGTGCCCTCGAAGTACTTC. Its protein is CASSTSVPSKYF.